This T cell receptor (beta chain) is drawn from a study of cytomegalovirus exposure and HLA in healthy donors. The PCR employed 60 Vbeta primers together with 13 Jbeta primers. Sequencing used immunoSEQ multiplex PCR; TCRdb keeps in-frame clones, though not all of them. The data hold roughly 90,000 clones, with around 82% observed a single time. Concerning this clone itself: Its specificity is unknown.

Trimming removed 6 bases from V and 2 bases from J, with 12 bases in between. Looked up from germline, CDR1 is SGHAT and CDR2 is FQNNGV. The CDR3 spans 14 residues. Study results and caveats: Cytomegalovirus association was assigned to about 150 TCR beta chains.

Sequencing input: PBMCs. The receptor was derived from a man younger than 35 in good health and CMV-seronegative. This sequence joins TRBV11-2 and TRBJ2-3, with D possibly being TRBD1 (6 bases). The CDR3 spells CASRSRGITDTQYF. CDR3 DNA sequence: TGTGCCAGCAGGTCCAGGGGTATCACAGATACGCAGTATTTT.